The 14 T cell receptor beta chains listed next were all sequenced from one sample in a study of blood T cell repertoires in COVID-19. Sequencing was performed with immunoSEQ multiplex PCR; in TCRdb, only in-frame clones are kept and a portion is missing. Of some 520,000 clones listed, about 91% were seen once; the top ten hold over 0.7%. The sequencing sample was made of peripheral blood. The receptors shown here come from a man in his late teens or twenties with COVID-19, enrolled during active disease.

The CDR3 protein is CASRTGNGYTF. CDR3 bases: TGTGCCAGCAGGACAGGGAACGGCTACACCTTC. V is TRBV6-5 and J is TRBJ1-2, with 7 bases lining up with TRBD1. This CDR3 contains 11 residues. From germline, CDR1 is MNHEY and CDR2 SVGAGI. After removal of 6 bases from V and 8 bases from J, the junction contained 3 bases not matched to a gene.

A few counts support this clone. A read error may produce the germline difference seen at one junction end. This chain uses TRBV7-7 with TRBJ2-5; 8 positions match TRBD2. CDR1 and CDR2 (germline): SSHAT, FNYEAQ (reference sequence). The CDR3 loop spans 16 amino acids. CDR3 sequence: CASSLGVAGNQETQYF. DNA of the CDR3: TGTGCTAGCAGCTTAGGTGTAGCGGGGAATCAAGAGACCCAGTACTTC.

The chain is built from TRBV9 and TRBJ2-7; 8 positions agree with TRBD2. Per the germline V gene, CDR1 is SGDLS and CDR2 is YYNGEE. V was pared by 3 bases and J by 3 bases, with 5 bases of the junction left unmatched. CDR3 length equals 14 residues. CDR3 DNA sequence: TGTGCCAGCAGCGGCTCCGGGGGGGACTACGAGCAGTACTTC. Translation: CASSGSGGDYEQYF.

The rearrangement uses TRBV19 and TRBJ1-5; 7 positions agree with TRBD1. Germline V CDR1 and CDR2: LNHDA, SQIVND (reference sequence). The ends lost 4 bases at V and 6 bases at J; junction bases unmatched: 3. This CDR3 is 13 amino acids long. CDR3 loop: CASSSQGVQPQHF. CDR3 nucleotides: TGTGCCAGTAGTAGCCAGGGGGTTCAGCCCCAGCATTTT. The variable domain in full, completed from reference TRBV19 and TRBJ1-5, reads DGGITQSPKYLFRKEGQNVTLSCEQNLNHDAMYWYRQDPGQGLRLIYYSQIVNDFQKGDIAEGYSVSREKKESFPLTVTSAQKNPTAFYLCASSSQGVQPQHFGDGTRLSIL.

V is TRBV7-6 and J is TRBJ1-5; 10 bases align to TRBD1. The CDR3 is made up of 17 amino acids. V dropped 5 bases and J dropped 5; count of bases not matched to a gene: 12. In germline, CDR1 is SGHVS, CDR2 FNYEAQ. The CDR3 loop reads CASSDGQGGWVYQPQHF. CDR3 nucleotide sequence: TGTGCCAGCAGCGATGGACAGGGGGGCTGGGTATATCAGCCCCAGCATTTT.

V usage is TRBV5-4 and J usage is TRBJ2-3; the D is unclear. The CDR3 sequence is 15 residues long. Trimming removed 0 bases from V and 4 bases from J, with 12 bases in between. Germline CDR1 is SGHNT and CDR2 is YYREEE (reference sequence). The CDR3 nucleotides read TGTGCCAGCAGCTTGGAATGGCCGATTGCAGATACGCAGTATTTT. Translated, it gives CASSLEWPIADTQYF.

The gene calls are TRBV3-1 (or the pseudogene TRBV3-2) and TRBJ1-6; TRBD1 might be the D (5 bases). Trimming removed 3 bases from V and 5 bases from J, with 11 bases in between. This CDR3 region has 15 residues. The germline V gene encodes CDR1 LGHDT and CDR2 YNNKEL (reference sequence). Here the CDR3 reads CASSQGRGNNSPLHF. In DNA, the CDR3 is TGTGCCAGCAGCCAGGGGAGGGGTAATAATTCACCCCTCCACTTT.

V usage is TRBV18 and J usage is TRBJ1-1; D is unclear. The length of the CDR3 is 14 residues. With 6 bases removed from V and 0 bases from J, the gap between germline ends came to 11 bases. From germline, CDR1 is KGHSH and CDR2 LQKENI. The CDR3 nucleotides are TGTGCCAGCTCCCCAGGACTCCTGAACACTGAAGCTTTCTTT. Amino acid sequence: CASSPGLLNTEAFF. The complete variable domain, with remaining parts taken from reference TRBV18 and TRBJ1-1, reads NAGVMQNPRHLVRRRGQEARLRCSPMKGHSHVYWYRQLPEEGLKFMVYLQKENIIDESGMPKERFSAEFPKEGPSILRIQQVVRGDSAAYFCASSPGLLNTEAFFGQGTRLTVV.

V gene TRBV6-5 combines with J gene TRBJ2-7, with 11 positions matching TRBD1. In germline, CDR1 is MNHEY, CDR2 SVGAGI. V shed 4 bases and J 2 bases; nucleotides not matched to a gene: 4. The CDR3 has 15 amino acids. The CDR3 DNA follows: TGTGCCAGCAGTTCGGGGACAGGGGGAGCCTACGAGCAGTACTTC. It is translated as CASSSGTGGAYEQYF.

V and J are TRBV11-3 and TRBJ2-5; tentative D call: TRBD1 (6 bases). Trimming removed 5 bases from V and 5 bases from J, with 15 bases in between. CDR3 length: 14 amino acids. Germline assignment: CDR1 SGHNT and CDR2 YENEEA. CDR3 sequence (DNA): TGTGCCAGCAGCAGGAATACAGGGAAGGAGACCCAGTACTTC. It translates to CASSRNTGKETQYF.

As DNA, the CDR3 is TGCGCCACCCTACGACTAGCGGGGGTGCAAGAGACCCAGTACTTC. It codes for CATLRLAGVQETQYF. The chain recombines TRBV10-1 with TRBJ2-5, with TRBD2 matching over 12 bases. Germline lookup yields CDR1 WNHNN and CDR2 SYGVQD (reference sequence). CDR3 size: 15 residues. J was trimmed by 2 bases and V by 10 bases; bases with no gene match: 8.

This clone was found once. The V and J genes are TRBV18 and TRBJ2-7, with TRBD2 matching over 8 bases. Germline V gene data show CDR1 as KGHSH and CDR2 as LQKENI. The CDR3 is made up of 14 amino acids. J was trimmed by 4 bases and V by 1 base; bases with no gene match: 3. The CDR3 bases are TGTGCCAGCTCACCACTAGCGGGAAGGTACGAGCAGTACTTC. It yields the protein CASSPLAGRYEQYF. The full variable domain, completed using reference TRBV18 and TRBJ2-7, is NAGVMQNPRHLVRRRGQEARLRCSPMKGHSHVYWYRQLPEEGLKFMVYLQKENIIDESGMPKERFSAEFPKEGPSILRIQQVVRGDSAAYFCASSPLAGRYEQYFGPGTRLTVT.

The sample holds one count of this clone. This CDR3 reads CASSWRLVRDTGELFF. The CDR3 bases are TGCGCCAGCAGCTGGAGACTAGTTAGGGACACCGGGGAGCTGTTTTTT. V is TRBV5-1 and J is TRBJ2-2; weak D call: TRBD2 (6 bases). V was trimmed by 3 bases and J by 3 bases, leaving 15 bases between them. The CDR3 contains 16 residues. Per germline, CDR1 SGHRS and CDR2 YFSETQ.

The chain employs TRBV15 and TRBJ1-1; D perhaps matches TRBD1 (5 bases). V lost 0 bases and J 4 bases, leaving 9 bases between the germline ends. Looked up from germline, CDR1 is LNHNV and CDR2 is YYDKDF (reference sequence). The CDR3 contains 14 residues. CDR3 sequence reads: CATSRDRGVTEAFF. For the CDR3, the DNA is TGTGCCACCAGCAGAGATCGGGGGGTCACTGAAGCTTTCTTT.